One and the same sample provided the 12 T cell receptor beta chains below, sequenced in a study of blood T cells in healthy people across ages. The use of a sample-barcoded 5' primer and a J-beta primer mix characterized a second PCR of roughly 7 to 11 cycles. TCRdb analysed the 5' RACE reads with MiXCR anew, one entry per CDR3 protein. This table holds some 640,000 distinct CDR3 sequences, approximately 49% found once. The sequencing sample was made of blood. The receptors come from a woman in her sixties or seventies in good health.

The chain links TRBV27 to TRBJ2-6, with TRBD2 identical over 7 bases. The CDR3 spans 18 residues. V lost 0 bases and J lost 0; bases outside the gene matches: 5. Germline V gene lookup returns CDR1 MNHEY and CDR2 SMNVEV (reference sequence). This CDR3 is CASSLSRGGISGANVLTF. CDR3 sequence (DNA): TGTGCCAGCAGTTTATCGCGGGGAGGGATCTCTGGGGCCAACGTCCTGACTTTC. The full variable domain, its missing parts supplied by reference TRBV27 and TRBJ2-6, is EAQVTQNPRYLITVTGKKLTVTCSQNMNHEYMSWYRQDPGLGLRQIYYSMNVEVTDKGDVPEGYKVSRKEKRNFPLILESPSPNQTSLYFCASSLSRGGISGANVLTFGAGSRLTVL.

This clonotype has only a few counts. The V call is TRBV25-1, the J call TRBJ2-7; TRBD2 matches 7 bases. The CDR3 loop spans 16 amino acids. Germline V CDR1 and CDR2: MGHDK, SYGVNS. Germline trimming cut 3 bases from V and 0 bases from J; bases unmatched to any gene: 8. The CDR3 nucleotides are TGTGCCAGCAGTGAGGGTACGGGAGGCGGCTCCTACGAGCAGTACTTC. It yields the protein CASSEGTGGGSYEQYF.

A word on this clonotype: Its ends do not fully match the called genes, so a read error is possible. The chain employs TRBV20-1 and TRBJ2-1, with 8 bases fitting TRBD2. The germline CDR1 and CDR2 sequences are DFQATT and SNEGSKA (reference sequence). There are 15 residues in the CDR3. Written as DNA, the CDR3 is TGCAGTGTAGCGGGGAGGGCCTCCTCCGACAATGAGCAGTTCTTC. Residues: CSVAGRASSDNEQFF.

V and J are TRBV6-1 and TRBJ1-1; D is unresolved. Germline V gene sequence: CDR1 MNHNS, CDR2 SASEGT. The CDR3 is 13 residues long. V was trimmed by 6 bases and J by 3 bases, leaving 11 bases between them. CDR3 amino acids: CASRRAVDTEAFF. The CDR3 DNA sequence: TGTGCCAGCAGAAGGGCGGTGGACACTGAAGCTTTCTTT.

This clonotype was seen a few times. The gene calls are TRBV6-1 and TRBJ2-7; 7 bases map to TRBD1. Germline V lookup: CDR1 MNHNS, CDR2 SASEGT. After removal of 6 bases from V and 0 bases from J, the junction contained 11 bases not matched to a gene. The CDR3 is 16 residues long. CDR3 loop: CASRESLGQFSYEQYF. The CDR3 nucleotides are TGTGCCAGCAGGGAATCATTGGGACAGTTCTCCTACGAGCAGTACTTC.

V gene TRBV12-3 or TRBV12-4 combines with J gene TRBJ2-3, with D possibly called TRBD1 or TRBD2 (5 bases each). The CDR3 totals 15 residues. V gave up 7 bases and J gave up 1 base, with 15 bases separating them. This CDR3 is CASNLGRAGTDTQYF. The CDR3 region has the DNA TGTGCCAGCAACCTGGGACGAGCGGGCACAGATACGCAGTATTTT.

CDR3 nucleotides: TGTGCCAGCAGCAGCTTAGATCGGGGCAGGGCTAGCACAGATACGCAGTATTTT. The encoded protein is CASSSLDRGRASTDTQYF. The gene calls are TRBV11-2 and TRBJ2-3; tentatively, D is TRBD1 or TRBD2 (5 bases each). The length of the CDR3 is 18 residues. The germline gives CDR1 SGHAT, CDR2 FQNNGV. Between the trimmed V and J ends, which lost 5 bases and 0 bases, there was a span of 21 bases.

The J gene is TRBJ2-6, the V gene TRBV20-1; tentatively, D is TRBD2 (5 bases). Trimming removed 1 base at V and 1 base at J, with 26 bases between. The length of the CDR3 is 21 residues. The germline CDR1 and CDR2 sequences are DFQATT and SNEGSKA (reference sequence). The chain's CDR3 is CSARVKRFRSEIDSGANVLTF. CDR3 DNA sequence: TGCAGTGCTAGAGTGAAGCGGTTTAGGTCCGAAATTGATTCTGGGGCCAACGTCCTGACTTTC.

This clonotype was seen at least ten times. J is TRBJ2-7 and V is TRBV3-1; D is undetermined. Per germline, CDR1 LGHDT and CDR2 YNNKEL (reference sequence). V was shortened by 0 bases and J by 9 bases, with 9 bases between the two germline ends. The CDR3 is made up of 12 amino acids. CDR3 in DNA: TGTGCCAGCAGCCAAGATAGGGTGGTGCAGTACTTC. Its translation: CASSQDRVVQYF.

This rearrangement joins TRBV4-2 to TRBJ1-5, with TRBD1 matching 8 bases. Looked up from germline, CDR1 is LGHNA and CDR2 is YNFKEQ. The CDR3 has 15 residues. V trimming: 0 bases; J trimming: 7 bases; junction bases outside the gene matches: 5. The CDR3 sequence is CASSQEWTGLQPQHF. The CDR3 DNA is TGTGCCAGCAGCCAAGAGTGGACAGGGTTACAGCCCCAGCATTTT.

The chain employs TRBV5-4 and TRBJ2-7; D remains unclear. The CDR3 has 14 residues. Germline V gene sequence: CDR1 SGHNT, CDR2 YYREEE (reference sequence). V shed 3 bases and J shed 2 bases, with 12 bases lying between them. The CDR3 sequence: CASSSGQQPYEQYF. CDR3 DNA sequence: TGTGCCAGCAGCTCGGGTCAGCAGCCCTACGAGCAGTACTTC.

The V and J genes are TRBV5-1 and TRBJ1-2; the match to TRBD1 covers 7 bases. Trimming removed 0 bases from V and 8 bases from J; junction bases left unmatched: 4. This CDR3 is built from 13 residues. The V gene's germline CDR1 is SGHRS and CDR2 YFSETQ. The CDR3 reads CASSLDRGQGYTF. The CDR3 nucleotides read TGCGCCAGCAGCTTGGACAGGGGACAAGGCTACACCTTC.